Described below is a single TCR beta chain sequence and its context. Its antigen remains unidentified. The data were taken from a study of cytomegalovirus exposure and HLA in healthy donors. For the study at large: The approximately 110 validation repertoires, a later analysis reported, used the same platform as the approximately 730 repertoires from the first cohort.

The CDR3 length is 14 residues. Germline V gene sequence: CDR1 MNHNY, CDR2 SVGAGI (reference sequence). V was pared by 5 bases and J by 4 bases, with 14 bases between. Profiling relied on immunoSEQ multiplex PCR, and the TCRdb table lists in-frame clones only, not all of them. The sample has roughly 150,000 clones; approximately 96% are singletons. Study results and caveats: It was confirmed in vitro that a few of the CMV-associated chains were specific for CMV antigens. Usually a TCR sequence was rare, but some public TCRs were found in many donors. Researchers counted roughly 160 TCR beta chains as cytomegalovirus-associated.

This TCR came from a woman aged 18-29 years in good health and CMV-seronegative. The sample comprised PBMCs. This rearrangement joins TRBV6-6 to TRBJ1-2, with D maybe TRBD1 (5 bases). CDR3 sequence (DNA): TGTGCCAGCAGTATGGAAGGGGATGGCTATGGCTACACCTTC. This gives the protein CASSMEGDGYGYTF.